These 24 T cell receptor beta chains were sequenced from one sample in a study of T cells in Graves' hyperthyroidism and ophthalmopathy. It was RNA transcripts that yielded the amplified TCR beta CDR3 regions. First-round RT-PCR of the TCR CDR3 relied on the HTBI primer set. TCRdb fed the multiplex PCR reads into MiXCR, producing one record per CDR3 protein. The sample shows about 380,000 distinct CDR3 sequences, approximately 15% of them seen only once. Sequencing input: blood. The receptors derive from a young woman with Graves' ophthalmopathy.

As for this clonotype: This clone may be a read error of a much larger clone one base away. The chain joins TRBV30 to TRBJ1-1; D remains ambiguous. This CDR3 region has 12 residues. Germline assignment: CDR1 GTSNPN and CDR2 SVGIG (reference sequence). V was clipped by 0 bases and J by 9 bases, with 11 bases between them. This CDR3 is CAWSVPVAKAFF. The CDR3 DNA reads as TGTGCCTGGAGTGTACCGGTGGCTAAAGCTTTCTTT.

This clonotype was counted at least ten times. The chain joins TRBV28 to TRBJ1-1; 7 nucleotides agree with TRBD1. V lost 2 bases and J lost 4; bases outside the gene matches: 13. Germline values: CDR1 MDHEN, CDR2 SYDVKM. CDR3 length: 17 amino acids. The CDR3 sequence is CASSLKIPQGLSTEAFF. DNA for the CDR3: TGTGCCAGCAGTTTAAAAATCCCACAGGGGTTGAGCACTGAAGCTTTCTTT. The variable domain in full, completed from reference TRBV28 and TRBJ1-1, reads DVKVTQSSRYLVKRTGEKVFLECVQDMDHENMFWYRQDPGLGLRLIYFSYDVKMKEKGDIPEGYSVSREKKERFSLILESASTNQTSMYLCASSLKIPQGLSTEAFFGQGTRLTVV.

This clonotype has ten or more counts. The genes are TRBV2 and TRBJ1-1; D is perhaps TRBD1 (5 bases). V lost 4 bases and J lost 4, with 10 bases in between. The length of the CDR3 is 13 residues. CDR1 is SNHLY, CDR2 FYNNEI, per germline. The CDR3 DNA reads TGTGCCAGCAGTGCCCAGGGTTTCACTGAAGCTTTCTTT. As protein: CASSAQGFTEAFF.

This clonotype was observed at least ten times. The chain couples TRBV6-1 to TRBJ2-1; either TRBD1 or TRBD2 may supply D (6 bases each). Trimming took off 6 bases at V and 2 bases at J, with 8 bases between the two ends. Germline CDR1 reads MNHNS; CDR2 reads SASEGT. CDR3 size: 13 residues. The chain's CDR3 is CASRGGPYNEQFF. CDR3 DNA: TGTGCCAGCAGAGGGGGGCCCTACAATGAGCAGTTCTTC.

In its sample, this clonotype was seen many times. This chain links TRBV11-3 with TRBJ2-5, with TRBD2 matching 7 bases. The CDR3 spans 14 residues. The V segment lost 9 bases and the J segment 1 base; nucleotides outside the gene matches: 8. Per the germline V gene, CDR1 is SGHNT and CDR2 is YENEEA. CDR3 nucleotides: TGTGCCAGAGATGGGCAGCGGGGCCAAGAGACCCAGTACTTC. Translating gives CARDGQRGQETQYF. Drawing the rest from reference TRBV11-3 and TRBJ2-5, the complete variable domain is EAGVVQSPRYKIIEKKQPVAFWCNPISGHNTLYWYLQNLGQGPELLIRYENEEAVDDSQLPKDRFSAERLKGVDSTLKIQPAELGDSAVYLCARDGQRGQETQYFGPGTRLLVL.

This clonotype appeared many times. The V gene is TRBV4-1, the J gene TRBJ1-1, with D unresolved. The CDR3 consists of 16 residues. V was clipped by 1 base and J by 0 bases, with 12 bases between them. The germline V gene has CDR1 MGHRA and CDR2 YSYEKL. The CDR3 here is CASSQGFPSLNTEAFF. In nucleotides, the CDR3 is TGCGCCAGCAGCCAAGGGTTCCCTTCCTTGAACACTGAAGCTTTCTTT.

The sample holds many counts of this clonotype. The genes are TRBV20-1 and TRBJ2-2, with D tentatively TRBD1 (5 bases). This CDR3 contains 15 residues. Per germline, CDR1 DFQATT and CDR2 SNEGSKA (reference sequence). V was clipped by 0 bases and J by 4 bases, with 12 bases between them. CDR3 nucleotide sequence: TGCAGTGCTAGAGAAAAAGGGGCGCCCACCGGGGAGCTGTTTTTT. Residues: CSAREKGAPTGELFF.

The chain combines TRBV19 with TRBJ2-7; a weak D match, TRBD2 (5 bases). V was clipped by 4 bases and J by 5 bases, with 9 bases between them. This CDR3 region has 12 residues. Per germline, CDR1 LNHDA and CDR2 SQIVND (reference sequence). CDR3 sequence reads: CASSSSVNEQYF. The CDR3 nucleotides are TGTGCCAGTAGTAGTAGCGTGAACGAGCAGTACTTC.

This clonotype has at least ten counts. The chain couples TRBV7-2 to TRBJ1-6, with D hard to call. V lost 6 bases to trimming and J lost 4 bases, with 13 bases between them. Germline CDR1 and CDR2: SGHTA and FQGNSA. There are 15 residues in the CDR3. DNA of the CDR3: TGTGCCAGCAGGGTTCGGGCGGTATATAATTCACCCCTCCACTTT. Its protein product is CASRVRAVYNSPLHF.

This clonotype has ten or more counts. The chain recombines TRBV12-3 or TRBV12-4 with TRBJ1-4; weak D call: TRBD1 (5 bases). Trimming pared 0 bases from V and 8 bases from J, leaving 7 bases between. The CDR3 sequence is 13 residues long. This CDR3 reads CASSLAQGEKLFF. The CDR3 bases are TGTGCCAGCAGTTTAGCCCAGGGAGAAAAACTGTTTTTT.

The chain uses TRBV5-6 and TRBJ2-1; either TRBD1 or TRBD2 may supply D (5 bases each). The germline V and J ends were trimmed by 4 bases and 1 base, with 15 bases remaining between them. The germline V gene encodes CDR1 SGHDT and CDR2 YYEEEE. This CDR3 comprises 16 residues. CDR3: CASSTDPGPSYNEQFF. The CDR3 DNA is TGTGCCAGCAGCACCGACCCGGGACCATCCTACAATGAGCAGTTCTTC.

This clonotype was counted a few times. With a much larger clone just one base away, this may be a read error. The chain recombines TRBV2 with TRBJ2-1; TRBD1 matches at 11 bases. The J call may be faulty, since TRBJ2-7 better matches the DNA end. The germline gives CDR1 SNHLY, CDR2 FYNNEI. The CDR3 spans 15 residues. CDR3 region: CASSDGQGAYNEQYF. The CDR3 DNA is TGTGCCAGCAGTGACGGACAGGGGGCCTACAATGAGCAGTACTTC.

At least ten counts were recorded for this clonotype. The chain joins TRBV4-1 to TRBJ2-5, with 9 bases aligning to TRBD1. Germline V lookup: CDR1 MGHRA, CDR2 YSYEKL. With 2 bases clipped from V and 1 base from J, the junction kept 2 bases outside the gene matches. The CDR3 runs 15 residues. In DNA, the CDR3 is TGCGCCAGCAGCCAACAACAGGGGGCCCAAGAGACCCAGTACTTC. This translates into CASSQQQGAQETQYF.

At least ten counts were recorded for this clonotype. The J gene is TRBJ1-4, the V gene TRBV30; D unclear. The CDR3 is 14 residues long. Germline V CDR1 and CDR2: GTSNPN, SVGIG (reference sequence). The ends were cut back, 3 bases at V and 8 bases at J, with 16 bases in the middle. CDR3 sequence reads: CAWRNPRRLEKLFF. The CDR3, as DNA: TGTGCCTGGAGGAATCCCCGACGGCTCGAAAAACTGTTTTTT.

In its sample, this clonotype was seen many times. The V gene is TRBV12-3 or TRBV12-4, the J gene TRBJ2-5, with unresolved D. The CDR3 is 14 amino acids. V was cut by 5 bases and J by 2 bases, with 12 bases left in between. The chain's CDR3 is CASSTRRTQETQYF. The CDR3 coding sequence is TGTGCCAGCAGTACGAGGCGAACTCAAGAGACCCAGTACTTC.

J is TRBJ2-5 and V is TRBV5-1; D remains unclear. Germline V CDR1 and CDR2: SGHRS, YFSETQ. The ends were cut back, 3 bases at V and 3 bases at J, with 15 bases in the middle. The CDR3 contains 15 residues. CDR3 sequence reads: CASSSTEITKETQYF. In DNA form, the CDR3 reads TGCGCCAGCAGCTCCACAGAGATAACCAAAGAGACCCAGTACTTC.

This clonotype was picked up many times. This sequence joins TRBV11-2 and TRBJ2-2; D may match TRBD1 or TRBD2 (6 bases each). Germline V gene sequence: CDR1 SGHAT, CDR2 FQNNGV. Trimming cost V 5 bases and J 6 bases, with 10 bases left between them. The CDR3 totals 13 residues. CDR3 in amino acids: CASSLGGAGELFF. The CDR3 DNA is TGTGCCAGCAGCCTCGGGGGCGCCGGGGAGCTGTTTTTT.

The gene calls are TRBV7-6 and TRBJ2-1; 8 bases align to TRBD2. Looked up from germline, CDR1 is SGHVS and CDR2 is FNYEAQ. The V segment lost 1 base and the J segment 5 bases; nucleotides outside the gene matches: 7. The CDR3 has 16 residues. This CDR3 reads CASSLGAAGEHNEQFF. CDR3 bases: TGTGCCAGCAGCTTAGGAGCAGCGGGGGAGCACAATGAGCAGTTCTTC. Variable domain in full (rest from reference TRBV7-6 and TRBJ2-1): GAGVSQSPRYKVTKRGQDVALRCDPISGHVSLYWYRQALGQGPEFLTYFNYEAQQDKSGLPNDRFSAERPEGSISTLTIQRTEQRDSAMYRCASSLGAAGEHNEQFFGPGTRLTVL.

This clonotype came up many times. V gene TRBV11-2 combines with J gene TRBJ1-1, with 8 bases identical to TRBD1. This CDR3 is built from 16 residues. Trimming removed 6 bases from V and 3 bases from J; junction bases left unmatched: 12. The V gene's germline CDR1 is SGHAT and CDR2 FQNNGV. CDR3 region: CASRDGQGIGYTEAFF. The CDR3 region has the DNA TGTGCCAGCAGAGATGGACAGGGTATAGGATACACTGAAGCTTTCTTT. Looking up the rest from reference TRBV11-2 and TRBJ1-1 gives the full variable domain: EAGVAQSPRYKIIEKRQSVAFWCNPISGHATLYWYQQILGQGPKLLIQFQNNGVVDDSQLPKDRFSAERLKGVDSTLKIQPAKLEDSAVYLCASRDGQGIGYTEAFFGQGTRLTVV.

This clonotype was detected ten times or more. The chain combines TRBV3-1 with TRBJ2-2; perhaps TRBD1 as D (6 bases). Germline V gene lookup returns CDR1 LGHDT and CDR2 YNNKEL (reference sequence). The CDR3 is 14 residues long. The ends were cut back, 3 bases at V and 5 bases at J, with 10 bases in the middle. The CDR3 sequence is CASSHIGGTGELFF. CDR3 nucleotide sequence: TGTGCCAGCAGCCACATAGGGGGAACCGGGGAGCTGTTTTTT.

The CDR3 DNA reads TGTGCCAGCAGCGTAGGCCAGGGGAGTGGGGAGACCCAGTACTTC. Protein product: CASSVGQGSGETQYF. The chain joins TRBV9 to TRBJ2-5; a possible D gene is TRBD1 (6 bases). Trimming took off 0 bases at V and 5 bases at J, with 14 bases between the two ends. Germline V gene data show CDR1 as SGDLS and CDR2 as YYNGEE. CDR3 length: 15 amino acids.

This clonotype appeared many times. The V call is TRBV12-3 or TRBV12-4, the J call TRBJ2-3; D call uncertain. This CDR3 region has 15 residues. V lost 2 bases and J 6 bases, leaving 15 bases between the germline ends. This CDR3 is CASSLSRVMGDTQYF. CDR3 nucleotide sequence: TGTGCCAGCAGTTTATCACGGGTGATGGGTGATACGCAGTATTTT.

This clonotype was found a few times. This sequence joins TRBV7-2 and TRBJ2-2; 8 bases are a match to TRBD1. Germline trimming cut 1 base from V and 7 bases from J; bases unmatched to any gene: 5. CDR3 size: 15 residues. In germline, CDR1 is SGHTA, CDR2 FQGNSA. The CDR3 reads CASSLVGTGGGELFF. The CDR3 DNA is TGTGCCAGCAGCTTAGTAGGGACAGGAGGCGGGGAGCTGTTTTTT.

This clonotype was detected ten times or more. CDR3: CATSETRLAGGSTDTQYF. The CDR3 DNA follows: TGTGCCACCAGTGAAACGCGACTAGCGGGGGGGAGCACAGATACGCAGTATTTT. V is TRBV24-1 and J is TRBJ2-3, with 14 nucleotides matching TRBD2. This CDR3 has 18 residues. Germline assignment: CDR1 KGHDR and CDR2 SFDVKD. Losses at the gene ends were 4 bases for V and 0 bases for J; bases not matched to a gene: 5.